The rows below give T cell receptor beta chains drawn from one sample of a study of blood T cell repertoires in COVID-19. Using immunoSEQ multiplex PCR, the repertoire was profiled, and TCRdb retains in-frame clones only, with some absent. The data contain roughly 120,000 clones, almost 90% of them singletons. The sequencing input was peripheral blood. The source is a woman aged 45-60 years with active or convalescent COVID-19. Each CDR3 is given with its conserved first and last residue. Fields, in order: D gene, V gene, clone size, J gene, CDR3 length, CDR3 DNA, CDR3 protein. D genes are given only for firm matches. Only some rows state a clone size, as once, few, many or a class for expanded clones.

TRBD1	TRBV7-9	.	TRBJ1-6	18	TGTGCCAGCCTGTCCAGGACAGGGGAAAGCTCCTATAATTCACCCCTCCACTTT	CASLSRTGESSYNSPLHF
.	TRBV10-3	.	TRBJ2-7	16	TGTGCCATCAGTGATGCCGGGACACCAAACTCCTACGAGCAGTACTTC	CAISDAGTPNSYEQYF
.	TRBV10-3	.	TRBJ2-3	14	TGTGCCATCAGTGCTCGAGTTGGCACAGATACGCAGTATTTT	CAISARVGTDTQYF
TRBD1	TRBV10-3	.	TRBJ1-6	12	TGTGCCATCAAGGACAGGAGCTCACCCCTCCACTTT	CAIKDRSSPLHF
.	TRBV5-1	.	TRBJ2-7	14	TGCGCCAGCAGCCGGGAGACAGCCTCCTACGAGCAGTACTTC	CASSRETASYEQYF
TRBD1	TRBV10-3	.	TRBJ2-6	16	TGTGCCATCTGGCAGGGGGCTTCCTCTGGGGCCAACGTCCTGACTTTC	CAIWQGASSGANVLTF
.	TRBV7-3	.	TRBJ2-3	15	TGTGCCAGCAGCTCCACCACGGTCATCACAGATACGCAGTATTTT	CASSSTTVITDTQYF
TRBD2	TRBV5-1	.	TRBJ2-1	17	TGCGCCAGCAGCTTCTACAGGACTAGCGGGAACAACAATGAGCAGTTCTTC	CASSFYRTSGNNNEQFF
TRBD2	TRBV9	.	TRBJ2-3	15	TGTGCCAGCAGCGTAAGCGGGAGAAGCACAGATACGCAGTATTTT	CASSVSGRSTDTQYF
TRBD2	TRBV5-1	.	TRBJ2-7	17	TGCGCCAGCAGCCAGACTAGCGGGAGGGCCCTACCCTACGAGCAGTACTTC	CASSQTSGRALPYEQYF
.	TRBV5-5	.	TRBJ2-2	16	TGTGCCAGCAGCTATGCAGGGGTCGCGAACACCGGGGAGCTGTTTTTT	CASSYAGVANTGELFF
TRBD1	TRBV28	.	TRBJ1-5	14	TGTGCCAGCAGTAAGACAGGGGAAAATCAGCCCCAGCATTTT	CASSKTGENQPQHF
.	TRBV6-2/TRBV6-3	.	TRBJ2-7	12	TGTGCCAGCAGTTACTCTAGTTACGAGCAGTACTTC	CASSYSSYEQYF
.	TRBV28	.	TRBJ2-4	18	TGTGCCAGCAGTACCACAGGGGGGGGAGACTTAGCCAAAAACATTCAGTACTTC	CASSTTGGGDLAKNIQYF
.	TRBV3-1/TRBV3-2	.	TRBJ2-7	17	TGTGCCAGCAGCCAAGTGGCGGTCATTAGGAGCTCCTACGAGCAGTACTTC	CASSQVAVIRSSYEQYF
.	TRBV2	few	TRBJ2-1	10	TGTGCCAGCAGGCGAAATGAGCAGTTCTTC	CASRRNEQFF
TRBD1	TRBV2	.	TRBJ2-5	12	TGTGCCAGCAGCGGGACAGAAGAGACCCAGTACTTC	CASSGTEETQYF
.	TRBV30	.	TRBJ1-2	12	TGTGCCTGGAGGCAGGATAACTATGGCTACACCTTC	CAWRQDNYGYTF
.	TRBV28	.	TRBJ2-3	12	TGTGCCAGCAGTTTCAAGAGGAATACGCAGTATTTT	CASSFKRNTQYF
.	TRBV27	.	TRBJ2-2	14	TGTGCCAGCAGTCCCTACCCCCACACCGGGGAGCTGTTTTTT	CASSPYPHTGELFF
.	TRBV19	.	TRBJ2-5	12	TGTGCCAGTAGCGATAAGGAGGCGACCCAGTACTTC	CASSDKEATQYF
.	TRBV6-2/TRBV6-3	.	TRBJ1-2	12	TGTGCCAGCAGCCCGGGCTTGGGCGGCTACACCTTC	CASSPGLGGYTF
.	TRBV7-3	few	TRBJ2-2	15	TGTGCCAGCAGCTCGCTGGGCAGTAACACCGGGGAGCTGTTTTTT	CASSSLGSNTGELFF
.	TRBV25-1	.	TRBJ1-2	15	TGTGCCAGCAGTGAATCATTCGGGGTAGACTATGGCTACACCTTC	CASSESFGVDYGYTF
.	TRBV18	.	TRBJ1-5	15	TGTGCCAGCTCAAAGAGTCGTCAGGGCAATCAGCCCCAGCATTTT	CASSKSRQGNQPQHF